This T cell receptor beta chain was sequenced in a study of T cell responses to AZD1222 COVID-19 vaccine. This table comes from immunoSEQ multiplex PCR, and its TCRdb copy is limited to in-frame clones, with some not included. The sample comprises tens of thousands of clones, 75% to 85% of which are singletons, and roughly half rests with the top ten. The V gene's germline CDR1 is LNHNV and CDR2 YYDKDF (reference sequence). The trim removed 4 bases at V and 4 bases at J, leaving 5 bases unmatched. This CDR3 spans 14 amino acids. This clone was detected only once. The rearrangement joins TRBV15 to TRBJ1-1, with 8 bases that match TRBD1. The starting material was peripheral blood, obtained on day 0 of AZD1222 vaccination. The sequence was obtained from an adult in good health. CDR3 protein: CATSTTTGVTEAFF. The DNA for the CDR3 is TGTGCCACCAGCACTACGACAGGGGTCACTGAAGCTTTCTTT.